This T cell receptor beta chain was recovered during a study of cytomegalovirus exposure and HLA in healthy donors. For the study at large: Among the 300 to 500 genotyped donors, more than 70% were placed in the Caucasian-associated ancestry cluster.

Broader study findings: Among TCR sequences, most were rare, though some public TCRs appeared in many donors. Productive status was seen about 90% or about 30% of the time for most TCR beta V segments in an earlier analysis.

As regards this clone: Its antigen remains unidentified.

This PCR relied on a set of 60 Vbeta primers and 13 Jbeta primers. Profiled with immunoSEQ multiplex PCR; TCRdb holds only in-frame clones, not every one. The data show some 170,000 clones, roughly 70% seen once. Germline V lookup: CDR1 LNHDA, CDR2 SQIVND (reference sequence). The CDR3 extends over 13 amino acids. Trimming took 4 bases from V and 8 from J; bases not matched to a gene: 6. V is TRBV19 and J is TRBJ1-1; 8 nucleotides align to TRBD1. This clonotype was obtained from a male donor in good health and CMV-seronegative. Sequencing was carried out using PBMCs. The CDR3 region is CASSKLRGLEAFF. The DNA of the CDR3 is TGTGCCAGTAGTAAGCTCAGGGGGCTGGAAGCTTTCTTT.